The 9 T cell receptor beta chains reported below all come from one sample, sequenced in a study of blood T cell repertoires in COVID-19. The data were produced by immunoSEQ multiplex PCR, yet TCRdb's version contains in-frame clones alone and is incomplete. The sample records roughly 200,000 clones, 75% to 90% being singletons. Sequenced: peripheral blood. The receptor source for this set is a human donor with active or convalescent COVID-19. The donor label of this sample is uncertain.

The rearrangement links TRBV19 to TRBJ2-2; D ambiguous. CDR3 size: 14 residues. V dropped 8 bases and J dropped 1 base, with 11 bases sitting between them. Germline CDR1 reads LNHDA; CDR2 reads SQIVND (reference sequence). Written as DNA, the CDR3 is TGTGCCAGTTCCGTGAGTTGGAACACCGGGGAGCTGTTTTTT. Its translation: CASSVSWNTGELFF.

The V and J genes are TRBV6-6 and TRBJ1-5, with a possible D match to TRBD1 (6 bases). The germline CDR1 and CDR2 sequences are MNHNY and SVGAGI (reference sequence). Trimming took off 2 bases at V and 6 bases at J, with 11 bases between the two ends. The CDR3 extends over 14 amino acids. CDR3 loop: CASSYSGGGQPQHF. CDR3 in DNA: TGTGCCAGCAGTTACAGTGGGGGCGGTCAGCCCCAGCATTTT.

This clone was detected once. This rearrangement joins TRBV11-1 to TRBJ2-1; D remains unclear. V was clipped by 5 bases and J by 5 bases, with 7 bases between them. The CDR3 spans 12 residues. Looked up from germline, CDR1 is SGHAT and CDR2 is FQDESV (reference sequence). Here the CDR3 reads CASSPTDNEQFF. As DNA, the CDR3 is TGTGCCAGCAGCCCTACAGACAATGAGCAGTTCTTC.

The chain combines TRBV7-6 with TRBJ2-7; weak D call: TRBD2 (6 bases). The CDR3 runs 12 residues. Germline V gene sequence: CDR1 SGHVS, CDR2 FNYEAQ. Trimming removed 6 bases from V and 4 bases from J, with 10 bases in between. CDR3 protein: CASSPRGYEQYF. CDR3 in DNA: TGTGCCAGCAGTCCTCGGGGGTACGAGCAGTACTTC.

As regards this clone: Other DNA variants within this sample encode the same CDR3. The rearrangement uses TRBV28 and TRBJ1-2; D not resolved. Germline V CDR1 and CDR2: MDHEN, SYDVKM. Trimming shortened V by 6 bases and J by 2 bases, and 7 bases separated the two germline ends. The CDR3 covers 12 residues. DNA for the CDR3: TGTGCCAGCAGCCCGGGGAACTATGGCTACACCTTC. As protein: CASSPGNYGYTF.

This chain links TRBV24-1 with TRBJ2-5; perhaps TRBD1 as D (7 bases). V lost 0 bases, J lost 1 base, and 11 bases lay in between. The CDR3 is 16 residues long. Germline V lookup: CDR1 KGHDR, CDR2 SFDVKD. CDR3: CATSDLRGTAQETQYF. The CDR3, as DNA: TGTGCCACCAGTGATTTGCGCGGGACAGCCCAAGAGACCCAGTACTTC.

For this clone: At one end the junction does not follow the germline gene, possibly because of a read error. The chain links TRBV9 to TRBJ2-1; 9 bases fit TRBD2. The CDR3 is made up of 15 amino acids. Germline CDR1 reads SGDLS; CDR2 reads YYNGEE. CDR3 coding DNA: TGTGCCAGCACCGTAGCGGGGGACTCCTACAATGAGCAGTTCTTC. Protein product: CASTVAGDSYNEQFF.

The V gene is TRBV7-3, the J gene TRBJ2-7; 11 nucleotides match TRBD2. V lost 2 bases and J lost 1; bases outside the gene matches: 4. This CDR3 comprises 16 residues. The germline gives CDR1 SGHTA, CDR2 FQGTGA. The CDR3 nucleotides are TGTGCCAGCAGCTTAGCCCGGACTAGCGGGTCCTACGAGCAGTACTTC. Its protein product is CASSLARTSGSYEQYF.

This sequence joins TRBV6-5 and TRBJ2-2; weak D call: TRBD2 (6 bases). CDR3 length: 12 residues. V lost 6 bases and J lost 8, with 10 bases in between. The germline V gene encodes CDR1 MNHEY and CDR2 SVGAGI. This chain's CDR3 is CASSRRGGELFF. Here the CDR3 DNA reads TGTGCCAGCAGCCGGAGGGGTGGGGAGCTGTTTTTT.